The rows below give T cell receptor beta chains drawn from one sample of a study of T cells in localized non-small cell lung cancer. Data came from immunoSEQ multiplex PCR; TCRdb stores just in-frame clones and leaves some out. The profile shows some 50,000 clones, around 87% of them singletons. This sample comprised PBMCs, obtained before any cancer treatment. Receptor source: a female donor with stage II lung adenocarcinoma. Each CDR3 is given with its conserved first and last residue. Fields, in order: V gene, clone size, J gene, D gene, CDR3 DNA, CDR3 protein. D genes are given only for firm matches. Part of the rows lack a size; the others show once, few, many or a class for expanded clones.

TRBV7-6,NA,TRBJ1-1,TRBD1,TGTGCCAGCAGCACGGACAGGGGGCTTGCGAAGAAGACGACTGAAGCTTTCTTT,CASSTDRGLAKKTTEAFF
TRBV25-1,NA,TRBJ2-2,TRBD2,TGTGCCAGCAGTCGCCGGGGGGGCCAAACCGGGGAGCTGTTTTTT,CASSRRGGQTGELFF
TRBV2,NA,TRBJ2-2,TRBD2,TGTGCCAGCAGTTTGACTAGCCCGAACGCCGGGGAGCTGTTTTTT,CASSLTSPNAGELFF
TRBV11-3,NA,TRBJ2-1,NA,TGTGCCAGCAGCTCCTCAGGGGGAGGACTAGTTTTGAATGAGCAGTTCTTC,CASSSSGGGLVLNEQFF
TRBV19,NA,TRBJ1-5,NA,TGTGCCAGTAGCCTGACAGGTTCCAATCAGCCCCAGCATTTT,CASSLTGSNQPQHF
TRBV18,NA,TRBJ1-2,NA,TGTGCCAGCTCACCAAGCAGCTCCGGCAGAAACTATGGCTACACCTTC,CASSPSSSGRNYGYTF
TRBV7-3,NA,TRBJ1-2,NA,TGTGCCAGCAGCTTGTACGGTGGGGCAGAATATGGCTACACCTTC,CASSLYGGAEYGYTF
TRBV7-6,NA,TRBJ2-5,TRBD1,TGTGCCAGCAGCTTAGAGTCAGGGGGCGATGAGACCCAGTACTTC,CASSLESGGDETQYF
TRBV5-1,once,TRBJ2-2,NA,TGCGCCAGCAGCCCGACCGGGAGCCTATCCGGGGAGCTGTTTTTT,CASSPTGSLSGELFF
TRBV5-1,NA,TRBJ2-3,NA,TGCGCCAGCAGCTTTGCACACAACACAGATACGCAGTATTTT,CASSFAHNTDTQYF
TRBV13,NA,TRBJ2-7,TRBD1,TGTGCCAGCAGCCCAAAGACCGGGACAGGGGTCGAGCAGTACTTC,CASSPKTGTGVEQYF
TRBV5-6,NA,TRBJ2-7,NA,TGTGCCAGCACACTGGGGGGCGGGGCCCCCAGCGAGCAGTACTTC,CASTLGGGAPSEQYF
TRBV9,NA,TRBJ1-6,NA,TGTGCCAGCAGCGTAGAACCGGGGCGGAATTCACCCCTCCACTTT,CASSVEPGRNSPLHF
TRBV11-2,NA,TRBJ1-1,TRBD1,TGTGCCACCAATGTTGGGGACAGGGCGTTGAACACTGAAGCTTTCTTT,CATNVGDRALNTEAFF
TRBV5-6,NA,TRBJ1-3,NA,TGTGCCAGCAGTGCACAGGGTTCTGGAAACACCATATATTTT,CASSAQGSGNTIYF
TRBV30,few,TRBJ1-4,NA,TGTGCCTGGAGTGTAGCGAAGGGTCTTAATGAAAAACTGTTTTTT,CAWSVAKGLNEKLFF
TRBV13,NA,TRBJ2-7,TRBD1,TGTGCCAGCAGCCCCGGGACAGCGAAATCCTACGAGCAGTACTTC,CASSPGTAKSYEQYF
TRBV18,NA,TRBJ2-7,NA,TGTGCCAGCTCACCGGGGTCCCATTACGAGCAGTACTTC,CASSPGSHYEQYF
TRBV7-6,NA,TRBJ1-5,NA,TGTGCCAGCAGCAAAACCTGGGGGACCCATCATAGCAATCAGCCCCAGCATTTT,CASSKTWGTHHSNQPQHF
TRBV19,NA,TRBJ1-2,TRBD1,TGTGCCAGTAGTCCCCAGACAGGGGGAGTCTATGGCTACACCTTC,CASSPQTGGVYGYTF
TRBV4-1,NA,TRBJ2-3,NA,TGCGCCAGCAGCCAAGATCCGGGGGGCGCGGGGGATACGCAGTATTTT,CASSQDPGGAGDTQYF
TRBV2,NA,TRBJ1-2,NA,TGTGCCAGCAATTGGGCGTTTGATGGCTACACCTTC,CASNWAFDGYTF
TRBV19,few,TRBJ1-2,TRBD1,TGTGCCAGTAGTCCCGGGACAGGGGGGAACTATGGCTACACCTTC,CASSPGTGGNYGYTF
TRBV2,NA,TRBJ1-2,NA,TGTGCCAGCAGTGAAGTCGGGGGGCGACATGGCTACACCTTC,CASSEVGGRHGYTF
TRBV9,NA,TRBJ1-1,TRBD1,TGTGCCAGCAGCGTAGCACCAGGGGGGGGTGAAGCTTTCTTT,CASSVAPGGGEAFF
TRBV6-5,NA,TRBJ1-4,NA,TGTGCCAGCAAATTAGACAGCGTTGTTGAAAAACTGTTTTTT,CASKLDSVVEKLFF
TRBV9,NA,TRBJ2-5,NA,TGTGCCAGCAGCGTAGCTCTTACCCTGCAAGAGACCCAGTACTTC,CASSVALTLQETQYF
TRBV7-8,NA,TRBJ1-1,NA,TGTGCCAGCAGCTTAGGGCAGGGCGTGTTGACTGAAGCTTTCTTT,CASSLGQGVLTEAFF
TRBV6-1,once,TRBJ1-1,NA,TGTGCCAGCAGTGAAGAGGAGGGTTGGTGGACTGAAGCTTTCTTT,CASSEEEGWWTEAFF
TRBV12-5,NA,TRBJ2-7,TRBD1,TGTGCTAGTGGTGATCCACTGGGACAGGAGGCCTACGAGCAGTACTTC,CASGDPLGQEAYEQYF
TRBV10-3,NA,TRBJ2-7,TRBD1,TGTGCCATCAAGGGAGACAGGGGTTACGAGCAGTACTTC,CAIKGDRGYEQYF
TRBV2,few,TRBJ1-2,NA,TGTGCCAGCAGTGATGTAAACTATGGCTACACCTTC,CASSDVNYGYTF
TRBV7-6,NA,TRBJ2-3,TRBD2,TGTGCCAGCAGCCATCGGGAAGCGGGGTACACAGATACGCAGTATTTT,CASSHREAGYTDTQYF
TRBV29-1,NA,TRBJ2-7,NA,TGCAGCGTTTTGTCCCCGGAAGGGTACGAGCAGTACTTC,CSVLSPEGYEQYF
TRBV5-1,NA,TRBJ1-1,NA,TGCGCCAGCAGCTTAACGGGGGTGGGCACTGAAGCTTTCTTT,CASSLTGVGTEAFF
TRBV2,NA,TRBJ2-7,NA,TGTGCCAGCAGTCCGACGGACAAGTACGAGCAGTACTTC,CASSPTDKYEQYF
TRBV5-1,NA,TRBJ2-5,NA,TGCGCCAGCAGCTTGGTCGGGTATACGGAGACCCAGTACTTC,CASSLVGYTETQYF
TRBV19,NA,TRBJ1-1,NA,TGTGCCAGTAGCACAGCAGTGAACACTGAAGCTTTCTTT,CASSTAVNTEAFF
TRBV6-1,NA,TRBJ1-5,NA,TGTGCCAGCAGCTCGGGGCTGAAGGGCAATCAGCCCCAGCATTTT,CASSSGLKGNQPQHF
TRBV12-5,NA,TRBJ2-1,NA,TGTGCTAGTGGTTTGGGGACCGGCCAAGGGCAGTTCTTC,CASGLGTGQGQFF
TRBV5-6,NA,TRBJ1-2,NA,TGTGCCAGCAGCTTGGCGGATGACTATGGCTACACCTTC,CASSLADDYGYTF
TRBV30,NA,TRBJ2-5,NA,TGTGCCTGGGCGACGGTTCCAGAGACCCAGTACTTC,CAWATVPETQYF
TRBV4-2,NA,TRBJ1-2,TRBD1,TGTGCCAGCAGCCAAGATGGGGACAGGGAGGGGTATGGCTACACCTTC,CASSQDGDREGYGYTF
TRBV27,NA,TRBJ2-1,TRBD2,TGTGCCAGCAGGCGACGGGGGGACTCTGTCAATGAGCAGTTCTTC,CASRRRGDSVNEQFF
TRBV7-9,NA,TRBJ1-3,TRBD1,TGTGCCAGCAGCGACAGGGGAAGAAACACCATATATTTT,CASSDRGRNTIYF
TRBV6-6,NA,TRBJ2-7,NA,TGTGCCAGCATCACCGGGGTGGGAGGTTTGTACGAGCAGTACTTC,CASITGVGGLYEQYF